This T cell receptor beta chain was recorded in a study of beta chain features in type 1 diabetes. Worth noting for this clone: Its specificity is unknown.

Study-wide points: Compared to healthy donors, patients appeared to have naive, central memory and Treg TCRB repertoires that were more alike.

Sorting based on CD45RO/CCR7/CD25/CD127/CD95/CD27 separated CD4+ naive, central memory, regulatory and stem cell-like memory cells. This CDR3 region has 13 residues. Germline CDR1 and CDR2: MDHEN and SYDVKM. V lost 3 bases and J lost 1, with 6 bases in between. The isolated RNA, all of it, was reverse transcribed, so expressed TCRB transcripts were what got sequenced. Libraries were prepared by immunoSEQ multiplex PCR; TCRdb keeps only in-frame clonotypes and omits some of them. The data contain 860,000 or so clones, about a sixth of them singletons. This TCR was recovered from a woman aged 18-29 years in good health. This chain links TRBV28 with TRBJ1-1; no firm D call. Sample: naive CD4+ T cells from blood. The CDR3 is CASSLARNTEAFF. CDR3 sequence (DNA): TGTGCCAGCAGTTTGGCAAGGAACACTGAAGCTTTCTTT.